This T cell receptor beta chain was retrieved from a study of T cells expressing NK-cell markers. This CDR3 comprises 11 residues. From the 5' RACE reads, TCRdb lists one entry per CDR3 protein and no DNA. Here the sample table reports some 410,000 distinct CDR3 sequences. The material sequenced was blood T cells: a sorted CD56 or NKG2C T cell subset, CD4+ or CD8+ T cells, or bulk PBMC T cells (not recorded which). This sequence was found in a woman aged 18 to 69 in good health. This chain connects TRBV12-3 or TRBV12-4 to TRBJ1-1. The CDR3 loop reads CASYLRGEAFF.